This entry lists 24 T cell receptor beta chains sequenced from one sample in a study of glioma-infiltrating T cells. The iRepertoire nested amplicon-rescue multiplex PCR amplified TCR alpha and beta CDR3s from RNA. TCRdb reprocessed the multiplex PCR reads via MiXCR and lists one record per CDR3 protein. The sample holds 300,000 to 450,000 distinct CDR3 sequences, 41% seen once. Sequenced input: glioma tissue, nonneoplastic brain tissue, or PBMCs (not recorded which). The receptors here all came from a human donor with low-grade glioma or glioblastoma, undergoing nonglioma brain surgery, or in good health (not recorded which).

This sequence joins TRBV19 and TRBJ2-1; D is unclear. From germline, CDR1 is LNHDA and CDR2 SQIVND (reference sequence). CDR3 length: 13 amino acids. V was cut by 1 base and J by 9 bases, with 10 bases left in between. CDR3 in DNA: TGTGCCAGTAGTATAGCCCCTGTTAGTGAGCAGTTCTTC. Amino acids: CASSIAPVSEQFF.

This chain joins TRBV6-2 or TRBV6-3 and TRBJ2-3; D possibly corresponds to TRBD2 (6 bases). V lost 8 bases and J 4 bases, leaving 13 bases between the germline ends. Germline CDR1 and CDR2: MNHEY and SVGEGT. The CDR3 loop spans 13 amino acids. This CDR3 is CASSREWSDTQYF. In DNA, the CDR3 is TGTGCCAGCTCACGGGAGTGGTCAGATACGCAGTATTTT.

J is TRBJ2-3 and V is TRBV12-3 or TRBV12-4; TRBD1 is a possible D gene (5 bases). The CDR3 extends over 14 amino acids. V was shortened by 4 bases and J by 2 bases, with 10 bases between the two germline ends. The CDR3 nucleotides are TGTGCCAGCAGTTATAGTGGGGCCACAGATACGCAGTATTTT. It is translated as CASSYSGATDTQYF.

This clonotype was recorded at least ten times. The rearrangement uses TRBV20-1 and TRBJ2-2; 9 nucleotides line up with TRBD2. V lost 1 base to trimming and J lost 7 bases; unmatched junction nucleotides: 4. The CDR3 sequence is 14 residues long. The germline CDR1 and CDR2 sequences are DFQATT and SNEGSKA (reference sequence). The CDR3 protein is CSARGGGDYGELFF. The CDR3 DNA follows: TGCAGTGCTAGAGGCGGGGGGGACTACGGGGAGCTGTTTTTT.

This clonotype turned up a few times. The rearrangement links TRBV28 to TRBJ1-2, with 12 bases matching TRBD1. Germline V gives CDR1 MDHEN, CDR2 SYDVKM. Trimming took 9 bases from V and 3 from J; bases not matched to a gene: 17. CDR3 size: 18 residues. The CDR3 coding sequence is TGTGCCAGTAGTCTGCACCGGGACAGGGGGCGAAGAGACTATGGCTACACCTTC. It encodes CASSLHRDRGRRDYGYTF.

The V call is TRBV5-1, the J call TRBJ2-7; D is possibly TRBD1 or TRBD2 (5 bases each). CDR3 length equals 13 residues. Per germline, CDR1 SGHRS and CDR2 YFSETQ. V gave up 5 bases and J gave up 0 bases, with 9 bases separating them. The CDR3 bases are TGCGCCAGCAGGGGGACGGCCTCCTACGAGCAGTACTTC. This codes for CASRGTASYEQYF.

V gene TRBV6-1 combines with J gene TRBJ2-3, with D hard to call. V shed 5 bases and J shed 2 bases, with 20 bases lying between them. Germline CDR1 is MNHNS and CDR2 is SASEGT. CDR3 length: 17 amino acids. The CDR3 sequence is CASSISGALQTTDTQYF. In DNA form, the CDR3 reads TGTGCCAGCAGTATCTCCGGAGCGCTACAGACCACAGATACGCAGTATTTT.

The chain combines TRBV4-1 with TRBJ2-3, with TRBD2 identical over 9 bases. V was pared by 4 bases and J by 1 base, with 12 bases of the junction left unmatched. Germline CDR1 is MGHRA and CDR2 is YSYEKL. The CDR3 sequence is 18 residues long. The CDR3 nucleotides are TGCGCCAGCAGCCCTTCAGTTTTGTGGACTAGCGGCACAGATACGCAGTATTTT. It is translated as CASSPSVLWTSGTDTQYF.

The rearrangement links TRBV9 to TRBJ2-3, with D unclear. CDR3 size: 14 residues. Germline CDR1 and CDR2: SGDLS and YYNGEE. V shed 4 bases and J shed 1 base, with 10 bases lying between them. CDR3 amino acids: CASSTDGRTDTQYF. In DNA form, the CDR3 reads TGTGCCAGCAGCACGGACGGCCGCACAGATACGCAGTATTTT.

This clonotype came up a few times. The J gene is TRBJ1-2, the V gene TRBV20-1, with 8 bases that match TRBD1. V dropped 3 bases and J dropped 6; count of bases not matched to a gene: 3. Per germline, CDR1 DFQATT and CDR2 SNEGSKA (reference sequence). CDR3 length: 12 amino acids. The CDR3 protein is CSARDRVHGYTF. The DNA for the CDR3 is TGCAGTGCTAGGGACAGGGTGCATGGCTACACCTTC.

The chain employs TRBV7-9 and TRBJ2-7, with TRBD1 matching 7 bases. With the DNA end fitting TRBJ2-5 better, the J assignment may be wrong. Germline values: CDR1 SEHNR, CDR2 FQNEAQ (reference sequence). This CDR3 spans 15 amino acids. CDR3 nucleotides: TGTGCCAGCAGCTTAGTTAGAGGGGGCCGAGAGACCCAGTACTTC. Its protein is CASSLVRGGRETQYF.

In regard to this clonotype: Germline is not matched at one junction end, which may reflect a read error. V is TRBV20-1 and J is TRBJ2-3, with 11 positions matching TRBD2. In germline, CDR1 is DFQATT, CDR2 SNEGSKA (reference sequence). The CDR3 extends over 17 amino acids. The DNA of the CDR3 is TGCAGTGCTAGGTCGACTAGCGGGACCGAGTACACAGATACGCGGCATTTT. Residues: CSARSTSGTEYTDTRHF.

In DNA form, the CDR3 reads TGTGCCAGCAGCCCACAGGGCAACTATGGCTACACCTTC. This codes for CASSPQGNYGYTF. This chain uses TRBV7-9 with TRBJ1-2; TRBD1 might be the D (6 bases). V lost 5 bases and J lost 2, with 9 bases in between. The CDR3 is 13 residues long. Germline V CDR1 and CDR2: SEHNR, FQNEAQ (reference sequence). Complete variable domain (other parts from reference TRBV7-9 and TRBJ1-2): DTGVSQNPRHKITKRGQNVTFRCDPISEHNRLYWYRQTLGQGPEFLTYFQNEAQLEKSRLLSDRFSAERPKGSFSTLEIQRTEQGDSAMYLCASSPQGNYGYTFGSGTRLTVV.

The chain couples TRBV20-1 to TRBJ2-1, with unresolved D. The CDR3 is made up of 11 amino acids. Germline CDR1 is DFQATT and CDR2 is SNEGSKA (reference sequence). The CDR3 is CSGTPMDEQFF. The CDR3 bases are TGCAGCGGAACCCCGATGGATGAGCAGTTCTTC.

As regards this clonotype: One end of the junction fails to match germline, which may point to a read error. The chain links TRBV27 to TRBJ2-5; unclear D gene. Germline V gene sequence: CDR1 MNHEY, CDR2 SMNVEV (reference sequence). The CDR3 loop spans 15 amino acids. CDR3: CASSQKGLPQETQYF. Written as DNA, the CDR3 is TGCGCCAGCAGCCAAAAGGGCTTACCACAAGAGACCCAGTACTTC.

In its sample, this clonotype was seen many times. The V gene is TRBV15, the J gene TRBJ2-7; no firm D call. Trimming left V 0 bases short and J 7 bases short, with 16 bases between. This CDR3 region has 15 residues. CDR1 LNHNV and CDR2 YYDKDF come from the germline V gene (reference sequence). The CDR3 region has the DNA TGTGCCACCAGCAGAGATCGTAATTTGCTCGGTGAGCAGTACTTC. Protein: CATSRDRNLLGEQYF.

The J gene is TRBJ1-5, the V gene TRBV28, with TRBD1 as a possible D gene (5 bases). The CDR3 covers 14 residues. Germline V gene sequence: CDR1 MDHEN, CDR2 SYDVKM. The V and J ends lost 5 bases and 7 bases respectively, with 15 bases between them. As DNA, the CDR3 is TGTGCCAGCAGTCCTCTCTACAGGTCCCAGCCCCAGCATTTT. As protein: CASSPLYRSQPQHF. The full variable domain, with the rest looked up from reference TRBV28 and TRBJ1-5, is DVKVTQSSRYLVKRTGEKVFLECVQDMDHENMFWYRQDPGLGLRLIYFSYDVKMKEKGDIPEGYSVSREKKERFSLILESASTNQTSMYLCASSPLYRSQPQHFGDGTRLSIL.

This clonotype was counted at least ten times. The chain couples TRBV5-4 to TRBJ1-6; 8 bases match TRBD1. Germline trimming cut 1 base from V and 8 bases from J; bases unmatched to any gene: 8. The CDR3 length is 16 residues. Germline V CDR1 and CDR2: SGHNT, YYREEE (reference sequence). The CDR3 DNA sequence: TGTGCCAGCAGCTTGATTGGACAGGGTCGTGATTCACCCCTCCACTTT. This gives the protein CASSLIGQGRDSPLHF.

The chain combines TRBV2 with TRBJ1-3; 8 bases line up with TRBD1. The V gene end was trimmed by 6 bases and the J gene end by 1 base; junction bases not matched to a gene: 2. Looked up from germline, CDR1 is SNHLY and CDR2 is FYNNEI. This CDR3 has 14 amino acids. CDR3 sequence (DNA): TGTGCCAGCAGCAGGGGGCTATCTGGAAACACCATATATTTT. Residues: CASSRGLSGNTIYF.

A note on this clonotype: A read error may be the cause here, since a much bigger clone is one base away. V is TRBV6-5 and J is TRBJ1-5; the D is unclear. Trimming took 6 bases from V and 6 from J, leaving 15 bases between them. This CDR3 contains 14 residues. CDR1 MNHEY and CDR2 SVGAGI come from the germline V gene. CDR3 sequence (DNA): TGTGCCAGCAGCTTAGTGATGGGAGGTCAGCCCCAGCATTTT. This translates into CASSLVMGGQPQHF.

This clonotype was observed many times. The chain's CDR3 is CASSLYDTGELFF. CDR3 DNA: TGTGCCAGCAGTTTATATGACACCGGGGAGCTGTTTTTT. The V gene is TRBV27, the J gene TRBJ2-2; D remains unclear. CDR1 and CDR2 from the germline V gene are MNHEY and SMNVEV (reference sequence). CDR3 length: 13 residues. V gave up 1 base and J gave up 3 bases, with 3 bases separating them.

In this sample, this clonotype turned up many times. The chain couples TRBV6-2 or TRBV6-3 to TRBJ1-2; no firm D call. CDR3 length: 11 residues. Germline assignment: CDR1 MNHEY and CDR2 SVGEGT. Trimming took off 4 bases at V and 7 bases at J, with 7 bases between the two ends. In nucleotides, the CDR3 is TGTGCCAGCAGTTTAGGACGTGGCTACACCTTC. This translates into CASSLGRGYTF.

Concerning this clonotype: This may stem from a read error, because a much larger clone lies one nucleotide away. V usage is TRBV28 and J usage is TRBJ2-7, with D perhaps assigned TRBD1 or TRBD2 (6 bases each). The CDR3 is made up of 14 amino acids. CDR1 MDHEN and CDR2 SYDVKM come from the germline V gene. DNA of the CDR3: TGTGCCAGCACCGGTGGTCCGGGGGCCTACGATCAGTACTTC. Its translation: CASTGGPGAYDQYF.

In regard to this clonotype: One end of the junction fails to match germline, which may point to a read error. CDR3 DNA: TGCAGTCCTAGAGATCTGAGCTCCTATAATTCACCCCTCCACTTT. Amino acid sequence: CSPRDLSSYNSPLHF. The chain employs TRBV20-1 and TRBJ1-6; the D is unclear. The CDR3 consists of 15 residues. Germline V gene sequence: CDR1 DFQATT, CDR2 SNEGSKA (reference sequence).